The clone carrying this T cell receptor beta chain came up many times. The data are from a study of T cell repertoires in cytomegalovirus infection. With V trimmed by 3 bases and J by 4 bases, 2 bases remained unmatched. The CDR3 has 14 amino acids. TCRdb re-called the reads with MiXCR, one entry per CDR3 protein. Among fewer than 700,000 distinct CDR3 sequences listed, roughly a quarter were seen once. This TCR was recovered from a human donor in good health (CMV status not recorded). Some clones in this sample may be carry-over from other donors' samples. Sequencing was carried out using CD8+ T cells from PBMCs. V usage is TRBV12-3 or TRBV12-4 and J usage is TRBJ2-3; 9 bases line up with TRBD2. The CDR3 here is CASSLGLAADTQYF. The CDR3 coding sequence is TGTGCCAGCAGTTTGGGACTAGCAGCAGATACGCAGTATTTT.